The rows below give T cell receptor beta chains drawn from one sample of a study of blood T cell repertoires in COVID-19. TCRdb keeps only in-frame clones here, not all; method: immunoSEQ multiplex PCR. The sample yields around 310,000 clones, roughly 86% seen once. Sequenced: PBMCs or T cells enriched from blood (not recorded which). The source of these receptors is a woman aged 25 to 39 who had recovered from COVID-19. Both conserved end residues are trimmed from each CDR3. The D gene is left open where the match is weak. Where a row states a size, it is once, few, many or the class of an expanded clone; other rows omit it.

V gene	J gene	clone size	D gene	CDR3 protein
TRBV4-1	TRBJ2-1	-	TRBD2	ASSQLGTSGRVYNEQF
TRBV2	TRBJ1-2	few	-	ASTETLTVRVYGYT
TRBV19	TRBJ2-6	-	TRBD2	ASKWTASGPSGANVLT
TRBV6-5	TRBJ1-1	-	TRBD1	ASSPTGWNTEAF
TRBV11-2	TRBJ1-1	-	-	ASSPSDSYTEAF
TRBV3-1/TRBV3-2	TRBJ1-2	-	TRBD1	ASSPSPRTGNKSNYGYT
TRBV19	TRBJ1-2	few	TRBD1	ASSYRGDGYT
TRBV4-3	TRBJ1-1	-	-	ASSQRTETTEAF
TRBV12-3/TRBV12-4	TRBJ2-3	-	-	ATQEVDTQY
TRBV2	TRBJ1-1	once	-	ASKGIWNTEAF
TRBV3-1/TRBV3-2	TRBJ1-5	few	-	ASSQRTEYSNQPQH
TRBV6-4	TRBJ2-1	-	TRBD2	ASSFVIAGGSYNEQF